This TCR beta chain was retrieved from a study of PD-L1 blockade in urothelial cancer. Study conclusions and caveats: TCR clonality was measured in pretreatment peripheral blood. Clonality below the median predicted better survival.

Specified time point: peripheral blood 6 weeks after treatment start. Worth noting for this clone: No antigen is known for it.

Using immunoSEQ multiplex PCR, the repertoire was profiled, and TCRdb retains in-frame clones only, with some absent. This sample carries around 38,000 clones, about 88% of them seen once, and the ten largest clones take roughly 24%. The length of the CDR3 is 15 residues. Germline CDR1 SGHRS, CDR2 YFSETQ. Trimming at V came to 4 bases and at J to 4 bases, leaving 8 bases not matched to a gene. Here the sequenced sample was PBMCs, taken around atezolizumab (anti-PD-L1) treatment. This clonotype was obtained from a man aged 60 to 75 with urothelial cancer. The J gene is TRBJ1-5, the V gene TRBV5-1; 7 bases map to TRBD1. CDR3 loop: CASSPTGVANQPQHF. The DNA of the CDR3 is TGCGCCAGCAGCCCCACAGGGGTCGCGAATCAGCCCCAGCATTTT. The complete variable domain, with remaining parts taken from reference TRBV5-1 and TRBJ1-5, reads KAGVTQTPRYLIKTRGQQVTLSCSPISGHRSVSWYQQTPGQGLQFLFEYFSETQRNKGNFPGRFSGRQFSNSRSEMNVSTLELGDSALYLCASSPTGVANQPQHFGDGTRLSIL.